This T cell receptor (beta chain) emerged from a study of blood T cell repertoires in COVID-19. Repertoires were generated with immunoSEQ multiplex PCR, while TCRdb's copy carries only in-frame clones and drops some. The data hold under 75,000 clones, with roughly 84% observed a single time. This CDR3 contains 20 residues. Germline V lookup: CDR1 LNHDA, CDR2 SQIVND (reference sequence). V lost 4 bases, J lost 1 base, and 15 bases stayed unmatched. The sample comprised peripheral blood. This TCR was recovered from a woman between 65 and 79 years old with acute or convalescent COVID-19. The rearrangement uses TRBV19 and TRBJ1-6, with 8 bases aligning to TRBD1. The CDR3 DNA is TGTGCCAGTAGTAGAGAGAAGAGACAGGGGACCCCTTCCTATAATTCACCCCTCCACTTT. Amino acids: CASSREKRQGTPSYNSPLHF.